A selection of T cell receptor beta chains follows, all from one sample in a study of blood T cells in healthy people across ages. TCRdb independently ran MiXCR on the 5' RACE reads; one entry per CDR3 protein. The table lists 900,000 to 950,000 distinct CDR3 sequences, 25% to 30% of them singletons, with 9.5% to 13% in the top ten. The same sample was also studied in work on T cells of mothers and their children.

The sample consisted of blood. All receptors come from a woman between 40 and 55 years old in good health. Both conserved end residues are part of each CDR3. A D gene is named only where the DNA matches it firmly.

TRBJ2-7 TRBV6-1 TRBD1 CASWTGGYEQYF
TRBJ2-7 TRBV7-2 TRBD1 CACSIRDSLYEQYF
TRBJ2-5 TRBV7-2 TRBD2 CASSLVGGGVRETQYF
TRBJ2-7 TRBV5-1 TRBD1 CASSLRKGAIYEQYF
TRBJ2-1 TRBV7-2 TRBD1 CASSSHRDRVYEQFF
TRBJ2-6 TRBV4-3 - CASSQDRGAGADVLTF
TRBJ2-3 TRBV2 - CASSEAPVASQYF
TRBJ2-1 TRBV12-3/TRBV12-4 TRBD1 CAVQDRGNNEQFF
TRBJ2-7 TRBV18 - CASPSDGFSYEQYF
TRBJ2-1 TRBV27 - CASSLNGVTDEQFF
TRBJ2-7 TRBV5-1 - CASSWPGASYEQYF
TRBJ1-4 TRBV2 - CASSEAPEKLEKLFF
TRBJ2-7 TRBV27 - CASSPSVSNEQYF
TRBJ2-3 TRBV7-7 TRBD1 CASSLGGGGPEDTQYF
TRBJ1-1 TRBV7-2 - CASSIQGQSTEAFF
TRBJ2-7 TRBV7-8 - CASSLYGMSRWRDTTYEQYF
TRBJ2-3 TRBV7-8 TRBD1 CASSLEGTATDTQYF
TRBJ1-4 TRBV6-6 - CASSYQGTNEKLFF
TRBJ1-4 TRBV7-2 - CASSLAGPAPLLATNEKLFF
TRBJ1-2 TRBV7-9 - CASSDALLWGYTF
TRBJ2-3 TRBV21-1 - CASTRGSEYTQYF
TRBJ2-5 TRBV28 - CASSLNGKSQETQYF
TRBJ2-5 TRBV4-3 - CASSQVGVLETQYF
TRBJ2-1 TRBV20-1 - CSARDPAREQFF
TRBJ2-7 TRBV10-3 - CAIRDLNYEQYF
TRBJ1-1 TRBV11-2 TRBD1 CASSTLTGSSTEAFF
TRBJ2-7 TRBV10-3 - CAIRGRSSYEQYF
TRBJ1-5 TRBV27 - CASGKNGNRPQHF
TRBJ2-1 TRBV7-6 TRBD2 CASRGGVNSYNEQFF
TRBJ2-7 TRBV5-1 - CASSLGTFSYEQYF
TRBJ2-3 TRBV10-3 - CAISGALRQADTQYF
TRBJ1-6 TRBV5-1 - CASSLEAYGGNSPLHF
TRBJ2-1 TRBV7-9 TRBD2 CDSSRNSRLAGGDNEQFF
TRBJ2-6 TRBV20-1 - CSASKDSNSGANVRTF
TRBJ2-1 TRBV20-1 TRBD1 CSAVNKGQGYNEQFF
TRBJ2-2 TRBV29-1 - CSVKRAAEDTGELFF
TRBJ2-7 TRBV5-6 - CASGLGDASSYGQYF
TRBJ1-5 TRBV3-1 - CASSQNLRNQPQHF
TRBJ2-1 TRBV29-1 - CSVGAVSYNEQFF
TRBJ2-5 TRBV4-2 TRBD2 CASSQVGVGQRGVQETQYF
TRBJ2-4 TRBV5-1 - CASGLAEGGSKNIQYF